This T cell receptor (beta chain) came from a study of cytomegalovirus exposure and HLA in healthy donors. This clone was recorded only once. Antigen unknown. The study's findings and limits: A cluster of highly shared sequence variants was likely a sequencing artifact.

Germline values: CDR1 SEHNR, CDR2 FQNEAQ (reference sequence). The V segment lost 3 bases and the J segment 5 bases; nucleotides outside the gene matches: 9. The CDR3 totals 16 residues. Healthy individuals who donated bone marrow served as the donors. PCR used 60 Vbeta primers and 13 Jbeta primers. The assay was immunoSEQ multiplex PCR, and TCRdb's table has in-frame clones only and misses some. Found here are some 150,000 clones, around 80% of them singletons; the top ten hold under 2.5%. The chain joins TRBV7-9 to TRBJ2-1; 8 nucleotides agree with TRBD2. The source material was PBMCs. The clonotype was recovered from a man in his forties in good health and CMV-seronegative. This CDR3 is CASSFSGTRTHNEQFF. Here the CDR3 DNA reads TGTGCCAGCAGCTTCTCCGGGACTAGGACACACAATGAGCAGTTCTTC.